The source of this TCR beta chain is a study of beta chain features in type 1 diabetes. Reverse transcribing all isolated RNA meant expressed TCRB transcripts were sequenced. Sequenced by immunoSEQ multiplex PCR; TCRdb stores in-frame clones only, minus some. The top ten hold under 0.095% of the sample, which has about 620,000 clones, 15% seen once. Germline lookup yields CDR1 ENHRY and CDR2 SYGVKD. The CDR3 consists of 15 residues. The V end was cut by 3 bases, the J end by 4 bases, with 15 bases between. The rearrangement joins TRBV10-3 to TRBJ2-5; the D call may be TRBD1 or TRBD2 (5 bases each). Sequences were obtained from naive CD4+ T cells from blood. This sequence originates from a man between 18 and 29 years old in good health. CDR3 sequence: CAISDRRGVGETQYF. CDR3 DNA: TGTGCCATCAGTGACAGGCGAGGGGTGGGAGAGACCCAGTACTTC.